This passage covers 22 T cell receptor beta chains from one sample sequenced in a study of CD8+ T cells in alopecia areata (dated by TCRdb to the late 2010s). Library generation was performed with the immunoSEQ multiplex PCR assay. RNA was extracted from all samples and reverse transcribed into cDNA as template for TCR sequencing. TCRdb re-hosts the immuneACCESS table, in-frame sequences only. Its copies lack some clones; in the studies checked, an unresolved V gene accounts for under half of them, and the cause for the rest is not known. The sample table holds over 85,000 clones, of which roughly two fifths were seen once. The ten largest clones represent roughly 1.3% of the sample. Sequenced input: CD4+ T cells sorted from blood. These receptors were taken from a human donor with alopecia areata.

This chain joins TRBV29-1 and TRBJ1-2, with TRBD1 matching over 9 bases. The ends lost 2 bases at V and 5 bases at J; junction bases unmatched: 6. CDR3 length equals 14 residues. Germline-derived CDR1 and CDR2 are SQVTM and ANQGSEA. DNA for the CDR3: TGCAGCGTTGAACCGACCGGGACAGGGTATGGCTACACCTTC. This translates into CSVEPTGTGYGYTF. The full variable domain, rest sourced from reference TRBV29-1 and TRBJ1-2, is SAVISQKPSRDICQRGTSLTIQCQVDSQVTMMFWYRQQPGQSLTLIATANQGSEATYESGFVIDKFPISRPNLTFSTLTVSNMSPEDSSIYLCSVEPTGTGYGYTFGSGTRLTVV.

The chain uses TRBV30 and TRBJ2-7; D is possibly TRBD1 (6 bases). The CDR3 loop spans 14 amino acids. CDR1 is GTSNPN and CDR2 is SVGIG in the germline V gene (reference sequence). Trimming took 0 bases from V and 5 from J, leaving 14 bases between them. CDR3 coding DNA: TGTGCCTGGAGTGTACAGGGTTATCCTCACGAGCAGTACTTC. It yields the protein CAWSVQGYPHEQYF.

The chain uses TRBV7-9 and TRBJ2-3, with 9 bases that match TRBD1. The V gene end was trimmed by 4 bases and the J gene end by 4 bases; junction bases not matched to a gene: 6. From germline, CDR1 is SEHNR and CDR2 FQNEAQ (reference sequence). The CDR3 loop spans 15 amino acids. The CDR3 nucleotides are TGTGCCAGCAGCTCTCGGGACAGGGCACCAGATACGCAGTATTTT. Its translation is CASSSRDRAPDTQYF.

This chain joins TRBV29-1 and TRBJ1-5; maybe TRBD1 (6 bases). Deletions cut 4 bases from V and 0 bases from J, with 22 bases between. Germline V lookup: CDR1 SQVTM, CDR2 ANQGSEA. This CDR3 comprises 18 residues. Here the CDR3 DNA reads TGCAGCGTTGCTCTCACCCGACCGACAGGTGATAGCAATCAGCCCCAGCATTTT. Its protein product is CSVALTRPTGDSNQPQHF.

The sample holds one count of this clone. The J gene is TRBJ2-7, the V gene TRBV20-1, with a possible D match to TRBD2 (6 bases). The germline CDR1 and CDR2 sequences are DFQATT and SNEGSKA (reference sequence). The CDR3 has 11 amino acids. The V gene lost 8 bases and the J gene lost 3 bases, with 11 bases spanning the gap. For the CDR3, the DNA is TGCAGTAGACTAGTCGGCTACGAGCAGTACTTC. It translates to CSRLVGYEQYF.

DNA of the CDR3: TGCGCCAGCAGACCGGGACCTTCCTACGAGCAGTACTTC. It specifies CASRPGPSYEQYF. This chain links TRBV23-1 with TRBJ2-7; either TRBD1 or TRBD2 may fit D (5 bases each). TRBV23-1 is an ORF for which the function is uncertain. Between the trimmed V and J ends, which lost 6 bases and 1 base, there was a span of 10 bases. The CDR3 is 13 residues long.

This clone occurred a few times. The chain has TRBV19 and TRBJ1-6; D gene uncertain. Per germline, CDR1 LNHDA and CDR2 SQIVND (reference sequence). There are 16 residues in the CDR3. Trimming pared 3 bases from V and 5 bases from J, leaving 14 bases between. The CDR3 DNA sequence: TGTGCCAGTAGTATTGGATCAGGTGCGGATAATTCACCCCTCCACTTT. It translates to CASSIGSGADNSPLHF.

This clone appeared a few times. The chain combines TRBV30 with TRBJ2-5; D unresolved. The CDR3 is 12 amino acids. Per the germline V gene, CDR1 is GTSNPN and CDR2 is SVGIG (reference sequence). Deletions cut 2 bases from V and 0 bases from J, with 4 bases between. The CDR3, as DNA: TGTGCCTGGAGTCACAACCAAGAGACCCAGTACTTC. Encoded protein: CAWSHNQETQYF.

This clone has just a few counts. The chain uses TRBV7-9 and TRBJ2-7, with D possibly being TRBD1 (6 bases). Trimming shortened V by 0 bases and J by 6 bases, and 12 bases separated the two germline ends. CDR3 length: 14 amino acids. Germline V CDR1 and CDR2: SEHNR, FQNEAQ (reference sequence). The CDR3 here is CASSLALRGSEQYF. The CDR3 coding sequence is TGTGCCAGCAGCTTAGCCCTCAGGGGTAGCGAGCAGTACTTC.

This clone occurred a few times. CDR3 residues: CASSKVDTQYF. The CDR3 DNA is TGTGCCAGCTCCAAGGTGGATACGCAGTATTTT. This rearrangement joins TRBV19 to TRBJ2-3; no reliable D call. The germline V and J ends were trimmed by 9 bases and 6 bases, with 10 bases remaining between them. The CDR3 sequence is 11 residues long. Per the germline V gene, CDR1 is LNHDA and CDR2 is SQIVND (reference sequence). Based on the CDR3 plus reference TRBV19 and TRBJ2-3, the full variable domain is DGGITQSPKYLFRKEGQNVTLSCEQNLNHDAMYWYRQDPGQGLRLIYYSQIVNDFQKGDIAEGYSVSREKKESFPLTVTSAQKNPTAFYLCASSKVDTQYFGPGTRLTVL.

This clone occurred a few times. Here the CDR3 reads CSVGGLNFNPSTDTQYF. The CDR3, as DNA: TGCAGCGTGGGGGGACTCAACTTCAATCCTAGCACAGATACGCAGTATTTT. This chain uses TRBV29-1 with TRBJ2-3; possible D gene TRBD2, 6 bases. The CDR3 has 17 residues. CDR1 and CDR2 from the germline V gene are SQVTM and ANQGSEA. V was cut by 6 bases and J by 0 bases, with 22 bases left in between.

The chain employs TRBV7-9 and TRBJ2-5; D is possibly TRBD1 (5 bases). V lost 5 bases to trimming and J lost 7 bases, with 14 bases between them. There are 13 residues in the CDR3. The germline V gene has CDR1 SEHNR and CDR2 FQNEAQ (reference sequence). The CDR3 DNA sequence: TGTGCCAGCAGCACTCTAGGAAGGGGGACCCAGTACTTC. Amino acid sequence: CASSTLGRGTQYF. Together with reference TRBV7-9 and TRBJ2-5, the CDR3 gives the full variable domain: DTGVSQNPRHKITKRGQNVTFRCDPISEHNRLYWYRQTLGQGPEFLTYFQNEAQLEKSRLLSDRFSAERPKGSFSTLEIQRTEQGDSAMYLCASSTLGRGTQYFGPGTRLLVL.

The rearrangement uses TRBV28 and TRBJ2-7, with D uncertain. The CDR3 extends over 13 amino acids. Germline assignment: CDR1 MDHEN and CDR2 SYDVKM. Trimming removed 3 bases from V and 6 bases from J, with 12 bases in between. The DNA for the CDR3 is TGTGCCAGCAGTTTGGGAATAAATGGCGAGCAGTACTTC. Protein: CASSLGINGEQYF. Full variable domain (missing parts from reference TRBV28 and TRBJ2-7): DVKVTQSSRYLVKRTGEKVFLECVQDMDHENMFWYRQDPGLGLRLIYFSYDVKMKEKGDIPEGYSVSREKKERFSLILESASTNQTSMYLCASSLGINGEQYFGPGTRLTVT.

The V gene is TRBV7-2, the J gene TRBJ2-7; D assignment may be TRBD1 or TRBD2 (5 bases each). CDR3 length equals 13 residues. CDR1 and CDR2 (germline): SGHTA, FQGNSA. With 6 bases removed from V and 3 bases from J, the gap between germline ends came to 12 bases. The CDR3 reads CASSRDLLYEQYF. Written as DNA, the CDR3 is TGTGCCAGCAGTAGGGACCTACTCTACGAGCAGTACTTC.

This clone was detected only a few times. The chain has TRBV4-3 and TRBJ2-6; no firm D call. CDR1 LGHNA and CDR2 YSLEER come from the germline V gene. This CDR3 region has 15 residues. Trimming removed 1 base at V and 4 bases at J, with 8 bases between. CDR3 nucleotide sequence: TGCGCCAGCAGCCAAGGTAGTACCGGGGCCAACGTCCTGACTTTC. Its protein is CASSQGSTGANVLTF.

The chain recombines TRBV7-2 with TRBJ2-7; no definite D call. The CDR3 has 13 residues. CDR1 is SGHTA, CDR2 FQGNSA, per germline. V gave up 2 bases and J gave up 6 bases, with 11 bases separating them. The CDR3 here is CASSLWTVREQYF. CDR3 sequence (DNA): TGTGCCAGCAGCTTATGGACGGTACGCGAGCAGTACTTC.

The CDR3 here is CASSQPTGLRYTF. The CDR3 region has the DNA TGTGCCAGCAGCCAACCGACAGGGTTACGCTACACCTTC. The chain combines TRBV7-9 with TRBJ1-2, with 7 positions matching TRBD1. J gave up 9 bases and V 5 bases, and 9 bases lay outside the gene matches. In germline, CDR1 is SEHNR, CDR2 FQNEAQ (reference sequence). The CDR3 is 13 residues long. The variable domain in full, with the rest retrieved from reference TRBV7-9 and TRBJ1-2, is DTGVSQNPRHKITKRGQNVTFRCDPISEHNRLYWYRQTLGQGPEFLTYFQNEAQLEKSRLLSDRFSAERPKGSFSTLEIQRTEQGDSAMYLCASSQPTGLRYTFGSGTRLTVV.

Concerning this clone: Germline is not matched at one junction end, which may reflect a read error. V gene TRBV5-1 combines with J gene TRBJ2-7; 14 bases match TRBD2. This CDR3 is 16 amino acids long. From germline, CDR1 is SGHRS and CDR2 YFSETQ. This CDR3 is CASSLGLAGVTYEQYF. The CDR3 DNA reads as TGTGCCAGCAGCTTGGGACTAGCGGGGGTCACCTACGAGCAGTACTTC.

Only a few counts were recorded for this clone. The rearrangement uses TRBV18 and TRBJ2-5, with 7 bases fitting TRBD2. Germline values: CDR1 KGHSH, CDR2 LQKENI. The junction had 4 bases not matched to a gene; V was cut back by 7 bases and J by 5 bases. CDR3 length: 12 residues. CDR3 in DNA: TGTGCCAGCTGGGAGGGGTCGGAGACCCAGTACTTC. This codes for CASWEGSETQYF.

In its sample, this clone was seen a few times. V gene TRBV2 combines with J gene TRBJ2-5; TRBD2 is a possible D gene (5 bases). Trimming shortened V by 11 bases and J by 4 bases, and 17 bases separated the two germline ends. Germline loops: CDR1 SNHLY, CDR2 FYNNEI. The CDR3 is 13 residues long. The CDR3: CAGERDSPETQYF. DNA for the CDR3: TGTGCCGGGGAGCGTGACTCTCCAGAGACCCAGTACTTC. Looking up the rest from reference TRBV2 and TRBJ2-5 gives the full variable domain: EPEVTQTPSHQVTQMGQEVILRCVPISNHLYFYWYRQILGQKVEFLVSFYNNEISEKSEIFDDQFSVERPDGSNFTLKIRSTKLEDSAMYFCAGERDSPETQYFGPGTRLLVL.

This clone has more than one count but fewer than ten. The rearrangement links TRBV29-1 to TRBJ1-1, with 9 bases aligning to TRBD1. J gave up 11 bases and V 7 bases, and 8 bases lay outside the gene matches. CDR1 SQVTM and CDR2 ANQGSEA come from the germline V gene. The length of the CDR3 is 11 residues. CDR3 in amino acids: CSAGGQGGAFF. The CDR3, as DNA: TGCAGCGCGGGGGGACAGGGCGGCGCTTTCTTT. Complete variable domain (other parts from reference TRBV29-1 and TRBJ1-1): SAVISQKPSRDICQRGTSLTIQCQVDSQVTMMFWYRQQPGQSLTLIATANQGSEATYESGFVIDKFPISRPNLTFSTLTVSNMSPEDSSIYLCSAGGQGGAFFGQGTRLTVV.

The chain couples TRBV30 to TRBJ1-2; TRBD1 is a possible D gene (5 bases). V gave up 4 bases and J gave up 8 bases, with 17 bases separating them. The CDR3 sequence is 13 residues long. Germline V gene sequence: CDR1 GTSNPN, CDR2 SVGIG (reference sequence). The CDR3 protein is CAWTRDGSQGYTF. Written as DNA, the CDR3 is TGTGCCTGGACTAGGGACGGGTCTCAAGGCTACACCTTC.